This T cell receptor (beta chain) is from a study of spatial heterogeneity in lung cancer. TCRdb called the 5' RACE reads again in MiXCR, with one record for every CDR3 protein. The sample lists about 16,000 distinct CDR3 sequences; nearly 7% were seen once. This clonotype showed up many times. Antigen: not known. Overall study results and limits: Expanded alpha and beta TCR counts within tumors tracked tumor mutation counts.

Per the germline V gene, CDR1 is MNHEY and CDR2 is SMNVEV (reference sequence). The CDR3 has 14 amino acids. Trimming removed 6 bases at V and 10 bases at J, with 16 bases between. Time point: sample taken at primary tumor resection. Here the sequenced sample was lung tumor tissue, taken at surgery. The clonotype was recovered from a female donor with early-stage non-small cell lung cancer. The chain links TRBV27 to TRBJ1-6; D perhaps matches TRBD1 (5 bases). CDR3 coding DNA: TGTGCCAGCAGCCCGGGCAGGGCCAACTCACCCCTCCACTTT. It translates to CASSPGRANSPLHF.